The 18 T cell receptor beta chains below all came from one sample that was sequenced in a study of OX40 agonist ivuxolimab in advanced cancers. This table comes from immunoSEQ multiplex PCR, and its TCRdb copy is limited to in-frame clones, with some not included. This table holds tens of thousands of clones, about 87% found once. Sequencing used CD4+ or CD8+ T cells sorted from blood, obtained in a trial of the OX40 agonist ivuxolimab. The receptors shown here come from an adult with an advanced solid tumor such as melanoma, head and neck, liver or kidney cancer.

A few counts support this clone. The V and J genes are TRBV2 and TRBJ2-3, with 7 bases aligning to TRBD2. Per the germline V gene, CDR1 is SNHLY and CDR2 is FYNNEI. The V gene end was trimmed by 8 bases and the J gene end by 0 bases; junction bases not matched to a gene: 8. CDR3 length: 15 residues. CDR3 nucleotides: TGTGCCAGCCTACAGCGGGACGCTAGCACAGATACGCAGTATTTT. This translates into CASLQRDASTDTQYF.

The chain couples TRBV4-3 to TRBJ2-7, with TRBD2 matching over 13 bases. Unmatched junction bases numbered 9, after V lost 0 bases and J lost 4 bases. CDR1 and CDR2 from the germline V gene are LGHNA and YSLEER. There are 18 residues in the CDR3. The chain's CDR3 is CASSQDLLAGGAMYEQYF. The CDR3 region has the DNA TGCGCCAGCAGCCAAGATCTACTAGCGGGGGGGGCGATGTACGAGCAGTACTTC.

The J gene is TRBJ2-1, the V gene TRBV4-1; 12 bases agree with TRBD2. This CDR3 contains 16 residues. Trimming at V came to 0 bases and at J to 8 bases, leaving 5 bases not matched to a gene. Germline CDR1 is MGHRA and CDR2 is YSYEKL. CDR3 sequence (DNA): TGCGCCAGCAGCCAAGACGGACTAGCGGGGTCTGATGAGCAGTTCTTC. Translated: CASSQDGLAGSDEQFF.

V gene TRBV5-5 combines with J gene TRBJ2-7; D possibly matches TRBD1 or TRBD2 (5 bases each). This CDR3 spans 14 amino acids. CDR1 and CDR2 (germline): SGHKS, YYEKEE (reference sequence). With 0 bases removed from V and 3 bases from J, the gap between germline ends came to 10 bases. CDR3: CASSLAREYYEQYF. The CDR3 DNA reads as TGTGCCAGCAGCTTGGCCAGGGAGTACTACGAGCAGTACTTC.

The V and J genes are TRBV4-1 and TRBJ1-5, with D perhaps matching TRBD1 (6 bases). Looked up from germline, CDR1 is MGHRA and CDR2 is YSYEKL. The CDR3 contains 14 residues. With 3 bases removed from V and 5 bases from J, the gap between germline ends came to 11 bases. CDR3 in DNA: TGCGCCAGCAGCCAGCTCAGGGGCGATCAGCCCCAGCATTTT. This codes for CASSQLRGDQPQHF.

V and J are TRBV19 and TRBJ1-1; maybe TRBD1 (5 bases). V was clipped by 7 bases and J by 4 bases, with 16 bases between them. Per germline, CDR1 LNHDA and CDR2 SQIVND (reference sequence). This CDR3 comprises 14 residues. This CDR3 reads CASTPGGVGTEAFF. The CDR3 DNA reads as TGTGCCAGTACTCCGGGGGGGGTAGGCACTGAAGCTTTCTTT. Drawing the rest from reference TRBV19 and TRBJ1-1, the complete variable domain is DGGITQSPKYLFRKEGQNVTLSCEQNLNHDAMYWYRQDPGQGLRLIYYSQIVNDFQKGDIAEGYSVSREKKESFPLTVTSAQKNPTAFYLCASTPGGVGTEAFFGQGTRLTVV.

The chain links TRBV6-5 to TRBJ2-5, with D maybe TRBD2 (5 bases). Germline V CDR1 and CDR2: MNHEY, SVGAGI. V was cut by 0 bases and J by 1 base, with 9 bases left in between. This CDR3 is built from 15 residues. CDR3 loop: CASSYSRRSQETQYF. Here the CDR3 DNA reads TGTGCCAGCAGTTACTCGAGGAGGTCCCAAGAGACCCAGTACTTC.

The CDR3 region has the DNA TGTGCCAGCAGCCCAACCCTGGGGCCCGAGGATACGCAGTATTTT. Translating it yields CASSPTLGPEDTQYF. The V gene is TRBV7-7, the J gene TRBJ2-3; possibly TRBD1 for D (5 bases). The CDR3 is made up of 15 amino acids. Looked up from germline, CDR1 is SSHAT and CDR2 is FNYEAQ (reference sequence). Trimming stripped 5 bases from V and 6 bases from J, with 18 bases between.

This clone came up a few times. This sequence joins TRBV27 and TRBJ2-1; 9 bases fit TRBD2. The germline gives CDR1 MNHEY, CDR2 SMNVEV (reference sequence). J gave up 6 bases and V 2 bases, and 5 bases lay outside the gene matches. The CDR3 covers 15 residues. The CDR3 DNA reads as TGTGCCAGCAGTTTAGGTGCGGGGGGGCTCAATGAGCAGTTCTTC. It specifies CASSLGAGGLNEQFF.

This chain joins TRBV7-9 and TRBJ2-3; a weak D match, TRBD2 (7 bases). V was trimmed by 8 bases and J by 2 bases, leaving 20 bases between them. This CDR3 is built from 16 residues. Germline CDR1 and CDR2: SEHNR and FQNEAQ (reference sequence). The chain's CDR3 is CASPPGGGGPTDTQYF. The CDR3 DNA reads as TGTGCCAGCCCCCCGGGGGGCGGGGGCCCCACAGATACGCAGTATTTT. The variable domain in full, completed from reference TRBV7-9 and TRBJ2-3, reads DTGVSQNPRHKITKRGQNVTFRCDPISEHNRLYWYRQTLGQGPEFLTYFQNEAQLEKSRLLSDRFSAERPKGSFSTLEIQRTEQGDSAMYLCASPPGGGGPTDTQYFGPGTRLTVL.

The CDR3 loop reads CASSQAGRGIGYTF. The DNA for the CDR3 is TGTGCCAGCAGCCAGGCTGGTCGAGGTATTGGCTACACCTTC. This chain joins TRBV14 and TRBJ1-2; no definite D call. The germline CDR1 and CDR2 sequences are SGHDN and FVKESK. Trimming took 3 bases from V and 7 from J, leaving 15 bases between them. The CDR3 has 14 residues.

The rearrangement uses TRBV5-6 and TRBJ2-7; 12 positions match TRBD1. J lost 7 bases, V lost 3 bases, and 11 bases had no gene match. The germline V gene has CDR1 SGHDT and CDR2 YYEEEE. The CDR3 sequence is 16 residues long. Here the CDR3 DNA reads TGTGCCAGCAGCTCCAAGTGGGGGACAGGGGGCCAAGAGCAGTACTTC. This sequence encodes CASSSKWGTGGQEQYF.

CDR3 loop: CASSLVGGTGNTIYF. The CDR3 coding sequence is TGTGCCAGCAGCTTAGTAGGAGGGACTGGAAACACCATATATTTT. V gene TRBV7-2 combines with J gene TRBJ1-3, with no clear D. The CDR3 covers 15 residues. V shed 1 base and J shed 2 bases, with 9 bases lying between them. Germline V gene data show CDR1 as SGHTA and CDR2 as FQGNSA. The whole variable domain, remainder taken from reference TRBV7-2 and TRBJ1-3, is GAGVSQSPSNKVTEKGKDVELRCDPISGHTALYWYRQSLGQGLEFLIYFQGNSAPDKSGLPSDRFSAERTGGSVSTLTIQRTQQEDSAVYLCASSLVGGTGNTIYFGEGSWLTVV.

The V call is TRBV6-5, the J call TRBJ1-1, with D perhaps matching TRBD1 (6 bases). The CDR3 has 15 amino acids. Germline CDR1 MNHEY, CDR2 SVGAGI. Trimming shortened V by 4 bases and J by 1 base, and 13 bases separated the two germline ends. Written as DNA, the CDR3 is TGTGCCAGCAGTTCCGCCGGGACAAGGAACACTGAAGCTTTCTTT. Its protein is CASSSAGTRNTEAFF.

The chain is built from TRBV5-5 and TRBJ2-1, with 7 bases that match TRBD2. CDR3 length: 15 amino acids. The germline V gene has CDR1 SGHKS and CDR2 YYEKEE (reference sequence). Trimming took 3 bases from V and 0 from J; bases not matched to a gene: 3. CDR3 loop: CASSWGGSSYNEQFF. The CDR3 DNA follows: TGTGCCAGCAGCTGGGGGGGTTCCTCCTACAATGAGCAGTTCTTC.

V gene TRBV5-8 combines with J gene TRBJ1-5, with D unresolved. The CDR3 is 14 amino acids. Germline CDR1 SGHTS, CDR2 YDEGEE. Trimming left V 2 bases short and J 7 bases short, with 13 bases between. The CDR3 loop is CASSFGSGGQPQHF. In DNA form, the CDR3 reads TGTGCCAGCAGCTTCGGGTCAGGCGGGCAGCCCCAGCATTTT.

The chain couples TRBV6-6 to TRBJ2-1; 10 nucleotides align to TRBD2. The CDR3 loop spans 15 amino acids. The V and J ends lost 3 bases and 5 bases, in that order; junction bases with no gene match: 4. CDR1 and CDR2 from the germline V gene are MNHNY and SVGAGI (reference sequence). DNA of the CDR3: TGTGCCAGCAGTTATATAGCGGGAGGAAACAATGAGCAGTTCTTC. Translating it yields CASSYIAGGNNEQFF.

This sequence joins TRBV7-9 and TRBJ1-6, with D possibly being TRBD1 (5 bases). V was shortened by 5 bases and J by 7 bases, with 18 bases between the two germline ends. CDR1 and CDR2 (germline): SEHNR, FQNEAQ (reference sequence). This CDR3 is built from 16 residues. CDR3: CASSPQGDASNSPLHF. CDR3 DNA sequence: TGTGCCAGCAGCCCTCAGGGTGATGCGAGCAATTCACCCCTCCACTTT.